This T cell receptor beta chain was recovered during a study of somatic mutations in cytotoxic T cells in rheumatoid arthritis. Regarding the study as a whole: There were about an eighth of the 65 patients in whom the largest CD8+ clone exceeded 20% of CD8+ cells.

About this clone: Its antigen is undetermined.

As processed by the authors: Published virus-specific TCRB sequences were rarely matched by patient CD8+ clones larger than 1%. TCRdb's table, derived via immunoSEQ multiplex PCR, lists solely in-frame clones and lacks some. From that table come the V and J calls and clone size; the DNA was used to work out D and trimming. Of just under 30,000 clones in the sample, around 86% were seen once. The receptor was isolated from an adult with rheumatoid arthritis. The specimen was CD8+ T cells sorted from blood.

CDR3 residues: CASRLQGSYEQYF. In DNA, the CDR3 is TGTGCCAGCAGGCTACAGGGCTCCTACGAGCAGTACTTC. The rearrangement joins TRBV27 to TRBJ2-7; TRBD1 is a possible D gene (6 bases). The CDR3 loop spans 13 amino acids. The V gene's germline CDR1 is MNHEY and CDR2 SMNVEV (reference sequence). Trimming shortened V by 6 bases and J by 0 bases, and 9 bases separated the two germline ends.